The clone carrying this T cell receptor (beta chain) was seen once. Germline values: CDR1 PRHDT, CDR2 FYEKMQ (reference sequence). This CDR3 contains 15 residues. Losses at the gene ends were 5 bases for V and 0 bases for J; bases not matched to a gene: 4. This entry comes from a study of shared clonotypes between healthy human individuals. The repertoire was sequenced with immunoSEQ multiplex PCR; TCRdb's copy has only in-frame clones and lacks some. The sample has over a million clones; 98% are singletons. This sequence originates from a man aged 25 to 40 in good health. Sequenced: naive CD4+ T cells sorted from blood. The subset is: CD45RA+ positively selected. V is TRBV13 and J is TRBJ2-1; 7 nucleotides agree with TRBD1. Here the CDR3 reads CASSVGQSSYNEQFF. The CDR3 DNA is TGTGCCAGCAGCGTGGGACAGAGCTCCTACAATGAGCAGTTCTTC.